This TCR beta chain was obtained from a study of OX40 agonist ivuxolimab in advanced cancers. This CDR3 spans 16 amino acids. The germline CDR1 and CDR2 sequences are MGHRA and YSYEKL. V gave up 1 base and J gave up 3 bases, with 15 bases separating them. Some clones are missing from TCRdb's copy, which holds only in-frame ones; the method was immunoSEQ multiplex PCR. The sample lists tens of thousands of clones; 70% to 90% were seen once. Sample: CD4+ or CD8+ T cells sorted from blood, taken in a trial of the OX40 agonist ivuxolimab. This rearrangement joins TRBV4-1 to TRBJ2-5, with D perhaps TRBD1 or TRBD2 (5 bases each). The receptor was isolated from an adult with an advanced solid tumor such as melanoma, head and neck, liver or kidney cancer. This chain's CDR3 is CASSQGDLPSEETQYF. The CDR3 DNA reads as TGCGCCAGCAGCCAAGGGGACCTACCCTCGGAAGAGACCCAGTACTTC.